These T cell receptor beta chains were read from a single sample in a study of tumor-infiltrating lymphocytes in primary liver carcinoma. TCRdb processed the multiplex PCR reads anew with MiXCR; each CDR3 protein has one entry. This table has more than 150,000 distinct CDR3 sequences, around 60% appearing once. The sequencing sample was made of peripheral blood. The receptors stem from a man aged 40-55 years with primary liver carcinoma and hepatitis B virus infection. The CDR3 runs from the conserved cysteine through the conserved F or W. Fields, in order: V gene, J gene, clone size, D gene, CDR3 protein, CDR3 DNA. The D gene is left open where the match is weak. Not every row has a clone size; where given, it reads once, few, many or a size class.

TRBV10-3	TRBJ1-5	NA	NA	CAISETRGTSNQPQHF	TGTGCCATCAGTGAAACCAGAGGGACTAGCAATCAGCCCCAGCATTTT
TRBV11-3	TRBJ2-7	NA	NA	CASSLRGNNEQYF	TGTGCCAGCAGTTTACGGGGGAACAATGAGCAGTACTTC
TRBV11-2	TRBJ2-7	many	TRBD2	CASSPRGIAGAHEQYF	TGTGCCAGCAGCCCAAGGGGTATAGCGGGAGCCCACGAGCAGTACTTC
TRBV6-5	TRBJ2-5	NA	NA	CANSLEGFKTQYF	TGTGCCAACAGTTTGGAGGGTTTTAAGACCCAGTACTTC
TRBV14	TRBJ2-1	NA	NA	CASSRSTLRGDPYNEQFF	TGTGCCAGCAGCCGGTCCACCTTGAGAGGCGATCCCTACAATGAGCAGTTCTTC
TRBV6-2/TRBV6-3	TRBJ2-3	NA	TRBD2	CASSFRLAGGRDTQYF	TGTGCCAGCAGTTTCCGACTAGCGGGAGGCCGAGATACGCAGTATTTT
TRBV6-2/TRBV6-3	TRBJ2-5	few	NA	CASSFLGTRETQYF	TGTGCCAGCAGTTTCTTAGGGACGAGAGAGACCCAGTACTTC
TRBV30	TRBJ2-7	NA	NA	CARSALGVEYF	TGTGCCCGGAGCGCGTTAGGAGTGGAGTACTTC
TRBV11-2	TRBJ1-1	many	NA	CASSLTNTEAFF	TGTGCCAGCAGCTTAACGAACACTGAAGCTTTCTTT
TRBV12-3/TRBV12-4	TRBJ1-3	NA	NA	CASSPRGASGNTIYF	TGTGCCAGCAGCCCGCGGGGAGCCTCTGGAAACACCATATATTTT
TRBV11-2	TRBJ2-3	many	NA	CASSSFSGNTDTQYF	TGTGCCAGCAGCTCCTTCAGCGGAAACACAGATACGCAGTATTTT
TRBV7-8	TRBJ2-1	NA	TRBD2	CASSLLAAYDEQFF	TGTGCCAGCAGCCTTCTAGCGGCCTACGATGAGCAGTTCTTC
TRBV29-1	TRBJ2-2	NA	NA	CSVKQHGAGTGELFF	TGCAGCGTGAAACAACACGGAGCGGGCACCGGGGAGCTGTTTTTT
TRBV28	TRBJ1-5	NA	TRBD1	CASRGRGTGVFQPQHF	TGTGCCAGCAGAGGGAGGGGGACAGGGGTTTTTCAGCCCCAGCATTTT
TRBV29-1	TRBJ1-2	NA	NA	CSVEQGYGYTF	TGCAGCGTTGAACAGGGCTATGGCTACACCTTC
TRBV11-2	TRBJ2-7	NA	NA	CVSSLVERFTSYEQYF	TGTGTCAGCAGCTTAGTTGAAAGGTTTACGTCCTACGAGCAGTACTTC
TRBV5-6	TRBJ2-5	few	TRBD1	CASSWTGDETQYF	TGTGCCAGCAGCTGGACAGGGGACGAGACCCAGTACTTC
TRBV4-1	TRBJ1-2	few	NA	CASSNRDTNYGYTF	TGCGCCAGCAGCAACCGAGACACTAACTATGGCTACACCTTC
TRBV7-9	TRBJ2-6	NA	TRBD1	CASSWDSSGANVLTF	TGTGCCAGCAGCTGGGACAGCTCTGGGGCCAACGTCCTGACTTTC
TRBV29-1	TRBJ1-4	NA	TRBD1	CGVVWTGKGKLFF	TGCGGCGTTGTCTGGACAGGGAAAGGAAAACTGTTTTTT
TRBV6-5	TRBJ2-7	NA	NA	CASSYRRQSYEQYF	TGTGCCAGCAGTTACAGGAGACAGAGTTACGAGCAGTACTTC
TRBV11-2	TRBJ2-7	NA	NA	CGNSLTDGACEQYF	TGTGGCAACAGTTTAACCGACGGAGCCTGCGAGCAGTACTTC
TRBV10-3	TRBJ1-6	NA	NA	CAISELLASANRLYNSPLHF	TGTGCCATCAGTGAGTTGTTGGCCAGCGCCAACAGACTCTATAATTCACCCCTCCACTTT
TRBV7-9	TRBJ1-5	few	TRBD1	CASSGQGGNQPQHF	TGTGCCAGCAGCGGACAGGGAGGCAATCAGCCCCAGCATTTT
TRBV28	TRBJ2-7	few	TRBD1	CASSPGQGGSDEQYF	TGTGCCAGCAGTCCGGGACAGGGAGGGTCGGACGAGCAGTACTTC
TRBV11-2	TRBJ2-2	NA	TRBD2	CADSLELAGGRATGELFF	TGTGCCGACAGCTTAGAACTAGCGGGAGGAAGGGCCACCGGGGAGCTGTTTTTT
TRBV12-5	TRBJ1-1	few	TRBD1	CASALQGAHTEAFF	TGTGCTAGTGCCCTACAGGGGGCACACACTGAAGCTTTCTTT
TRBV5-5	TRBJ1-6	NA	TRBD1	CASSFGHGTGHNSPLHF	TGTGCCAGCAGCTTTGGCCATGGGACAGGACATAATTCACCCCTCCACTTT
TRBV5-4	TRBJ2-5	NA	NA	CASSLGEGTPRWETQYF	TGTGCCAGCAGCTTGGGCGAGGGGACCCCCAGATGGGAGACCCAGTACTTC
TRBV11-2	TRBJ2-7	NA	NA	CASSLAQCERARYEQYF	TGTGCCAGCAGCTTAGCGCAGTGCGAGCGGGCACGCTACGAGCAGTACTTC
TRBV29-1	TRBJ2-1	few	NA	CSGDQLGREQFF	TGCAGCGGGGACCAGCTAGGGCGGGAGCAGTTCTTC
TRBV11-2	TRBJ2-2	many	NA	CASSWGGGFGELFF	TGTGCCAGCAGCTGGGGCGGGGGCTTCGGGGAGCTGTTTTTT
TRBV29-1	TRBJ1-1	NA	TRBD1	CSVGDSEAFF	TGCAGCGTTGGGGACAGTGAAGCTTTCTTT
TRBV11-3	TRBJ2-3	many	TRBD1	CASSLGGQPTDTQYF	TGTGCCAGCAGCTTAGGGGGACAGCCCACAGATACGCAGTATTTT
TRBV11-1	TRBJ1-1	NA	NA	CASILGLFLDTEAFF	TGTGCCAGCATCTTAGGACTTTTTTTGGACACTGAAGCCTTCTTT
TRBV12-3/TRBV12-4	TRBJ1-6	NA	NA	CASSLGGAHSPLHF	TGTGCCAGCAGTTTGGGTGGGGCCCATTCACCCCTCCACTTT
TRBV28	TRBJ1-1	NA	NA	CARSLSVSVTEAFF	TGTGCCAGGAGTTTATCGGTCTCGGTCACTGAAGCTTTCTTT
TRBV6-6	TRBJ2-7	NA	NA	CASRYGPGASSSYEQYF	TGTGCCAGCAGGTACGGTCCGGGAGCCTCAAGCTCCTACGAGCAGTACTTC
TRBV11-2	TRBJ2-3	many	NA	CASSLLRGTDTQYF	TGTGCCAGCAGCTTGCTTCGGGGCACAGATACGCAGTATTTT
TRBV28	TRBJ2-1	NA	NA	CASSEWNPNSYNEESF	TGTGCCAGCAGTGAGTGGAATCCCAACTCCTACAATGAGGAGTCCTTC
TRBV11-1	TRBJ2-3	many	NA	CASSLSPLADTQYF	TGTGCCAGCAGCTTATCTCCCCTAGCGGATACGCAGTATTTT
TRBV2	TRBJ2-7	NA	NA	CASSEALGGYYEQYF	TGTGCCAGCAGTGAAGCGCTTGGCGGATACTACGAGCAGTACTTC
TRBV11-2	TRBJ2-3	many	NA	CASSLSSTDTQYF	TGTGCCAGCAGCTTGTCTAGCACAGATACGCAGTATTTT
TRBV6-6	TRBJ2-7	NA	NA	CASSYLGGGVSYEQYF	TGTGCCAGCAGTTACTTGGGAGGGGGGGTCTCCTACGAGCAGTATTTC
TRBV5-4	TRBJ2-7	few	NA	CATSMDRYTYEQYF	TGTGCCACCAGTATGGACCGGTACACCTACGAGCAGTACTTC
TRBV6-2/TRBV6-3	TRBJ2-1	few	NA	CASSYPPGVGEQFF	TGTGCCAGCAGTTACCCTCCGGGAGTTGGTGAGCAGTTCTTC
TRBV7-8	TRBJ1-4	once	NA	CASSPSGGRYNGKLFF	TGTGCCAGCAGCCCCTCAGGCGGGAGGTATAATGGAAAACTGTTTTTT
TRBV6-5	TRBJ2-7	few	NA	CASSSPRDTKPYEQYF	TGTGCCAGCAGCTCCCCCCGGGACACGAAACCCTACGAGCAGTACTTC
TRBV12-3/TRBV12-4	TRBJ2-7	NA	TRBD2	CASSLREGTYEQYF	TGTGCCAGCAGTTTGCGGGAGGGAACCTACGAGCAGTACTTC
TRBV21-1	TRBJ2-7	NA	NA	CASSKVGREGTYEQYF	TGTGCCAGCAGCAAAGTAGGGCGGGAGGGTACCTACGAGCAGTACTTC
TRBV10-3	TRBJ2-3	few	TRBD1	CAIQQGAGTDTQYF	TGTGCCATCCAACAGGGGGCTGGGACAGATACGCAGTATTTT
TRBV6-6	TRBJ2-4	few	NA	CASRPGLAKNIQYF	TGTGCCAGCCGCCCGGGTCTAGCCAAAAACATTCAGTACTTC
TRBV12-3/TRBV12-4	TRBJ2-2	NA	TRBD1	CASSLGDRSDNAGELFF	TGTGCCAGCAGTTTAGGGGACAGGAGTGATAACGCCGGGGAGCTGTTTTTT
TRBV29-1	TRBJ2-3	once	NA	CSSYPPVGGYSTDTQYF	TGTAGCTCATACCCCCCTGTAGGGGGGTATAGTACAGATACGCAGTATTTT
TRBV11-2	TRBJ2-7	NA	NA	CASGLTYGAYEQCF	TGTGCCAGCGGCTTAACCTACGGAGCCTATGAGCAGTGCTTC